This T cell receptor (beta chain) comes out of a study of T-cell memory formation after mild COVID-19. Study background: There were largely donor-specific TCR clusters.

With regard to this clonotype: Its cognate antigen is unknown.

The germline CDR1 and CDR2 sequences are PRHDT and FYEKMQ (reference sequence). V was pared by 5 bases and J by 6 bases, with 4 bases of the junction left unmatched. The CDR3 spans 12 residues. Study results and caveats: Confirmation of SARS-CoV-2 specificity was lacking for second-wave clones peaking day 37. Pre-infection memory contained some responding clones, which suggested that cross-reactive memory had joined. Whereas later expanders leaned CD4+, clones contracting day 15 to 85 showed a balanced CD4/CD8 makeup.

TCRdb processed the 5' RACE reads anew with MiXCR; each CDR3 protein has one entry. In the table there are roughly 400,000 distinct CDR3 sequences, 15% to 20% of which are singletons. Specimen: PBMCs or a T cell subset sorted from them (not recorded which). The V call is TRBV13, the J call TRBJ2-7; TRBD1 matches at 7 bases. This sequence was found in a man aged 18 to 30 who had mild COVID-19 (a few samples of this study predate the infection). Cell type and time point are not known. The CDR3 here is CASSRGQIEQYF. CDR3 DNA sequence: TGTGCCAGCAGCAGGGGGCAAATCGAGCAGTACTTC.